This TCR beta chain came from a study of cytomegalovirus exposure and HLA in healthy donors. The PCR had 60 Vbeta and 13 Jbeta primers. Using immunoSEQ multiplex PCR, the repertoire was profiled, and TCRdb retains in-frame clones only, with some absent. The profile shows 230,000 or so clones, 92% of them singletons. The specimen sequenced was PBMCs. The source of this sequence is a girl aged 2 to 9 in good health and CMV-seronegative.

This CDR3 is CSASGRYEQYF. CDR3 nucleotides: TGCAGTGCTAGCGGGAGGTACGAGCAGTACTTC. The chain recombines TRBV20-1 with TRBJ2-7; 7 bases are shared with TRBD2. The CDR3 extends over 11 amino acids. With 3 bases clipped from V and 4 bases from J, the junction kept 0 bases outside the gene matches. Germline V gene sequence: CDR1 DFQATT, CDR2 SNEGSKA (reference sequence).